A single sample gave rise to the 14 T cell receptor beta chains below, sequenced in a study of T cell responses to AZD1222 COVID-19 vaccine. This table comes from immunoSEQ multiplex PCR, and its TCRdb copy is limited to in-frame clones, with some not included. The table shows tens of thousands of clones, with 70% to 80% occurring only once. Sequenced material: peripheral blood, taken 28 days after the second AZD1222 dose. All receptors come from an adult who received the AZD1222 COVID-19 vaccine.

The V and J genes are TRBV6-5 and TRBJ2-5; D may be TRBD2 (5 bases). This CDR3 is built from 12 residues. Germline-derived CDR1 and CDR2 are MNHEY and SVGAGI. V lost 5 bases, J lost 2 bases, and 6 bases lay in between. This CDR3 reads CASSRDQETQYF. The CDR3 nucleotides read TGTGCCAGCAGTCGGGATCAAGAGACCCAGTACTTC.

The chain carries TRBV6-6 and TRBJ1-5, with TRBD1 identical over 9 bases. The germline V gene encodes CDR1 MNHNY and CDR2 SVGAGI (reference sequence). Trimming cost V 7 bases and J 3 bases; bases outside gene matches: 10. The CDR3 is 16 amino acids. CDR3 in amino acids: CASNPTGQGYNQPQHF. DNA for the CDR3: TGTGCCAGCAACCCGACAGGACAGGGGTACAATCAGCCCCAGCATTTT.

This clone appeared a single time. The chain couples TRBV11-2 to TRBJ1-5, with 7 positions matching TRBD1. The junction had 9 bases not matched to a gene; V was cut back by 3 bases and J by 1 base. Germline V gives CDR1 SGHAT, CDR2 FQNNGV. CDR3 size: 17 residues. CDR3 bases: TGTGCCAGCAGCTTGTCAGGGGGTGGAATGAGCAATCAGCCCCAGCATTTT. It specifies CASSLSGGGMSNQPQHF.

The rearrangement uses TRBV14 and TRBJ2-1, with 9 bases aligning to TRBD2. The junction had 2 bases not matched to a gene; V was cut back by 0 bases and J by 8 bases. This CDR3 has 14 amino acids. Germline V gene sequence: CDR1 SGHDN, CDR2 FVKESK. The CDR3 nucleotides are TGTGCCAGCAGCCAAGAGCGGGGGGGCGATGAGCAGTTCTTC. Its protein is CASSQERGGDEQFF.

This chain connects TRBV5-1 to TRBJ2-3; 8 nucleotides agree with TRBD2. Germline V lookup: CDR1 SGHRS, CDR2 YFSETQ. The CDR3 contains 14 residues. V gave up 4 bases and J gave up 1 base; unmatched junction bases: 2. CDR3 DNA sequence: TGCGCCAGCAGCAGAGCGGGAGGCACAGATACGCAGTATTTT. It encodes CASSRAGGTDTQYF. The full variable domain, completed using reference TRBV5-1 and TRBJ2-3, is KAGVTQTPRYLIKTRGQQVTLSCSPISGHRSVSWYQQTPGQGLQFLFEYFSETQRNKGNFPGRFSGRQFSNSRSEMNVSTLELGDSALYLCASSRAGGTDTQYFGPGTRLTVL.

This clone has just a few counts. The chain links TRBV7-7 to TRBJ2-5, with 8 bases fitting TRBD2. Losses at the gene ends were 5 bases for V and 3 bases for J; bases not matched to a gene: 8. The germline V gene has CDR1 SSHAT and CDR2 FNYEAQ (reference sequence). The CDR3 has 15 amino acids. Here the CDR3 DNA reads TGTGCCAGCAGCCCCGGGGGGGGTGGGAAAGAGACCCAGTACTTC. This sequence encodes CASSPGGGGKETQYF.

J is TRBJ1-4 and V is TRBV21-1; the table's D call of TRBD1 was not tested on the DNA. TRBV21-1 is a listed pseudogene. This CDR3 contains 17 residues. CDR3 in DNA: TGTGCCCCGCTTCCGGGACAGCTAATTGCAACTAATGAAAAACTGTTTTTT. Residues: CAPLPGQLIATNEKLFF.

In this sample, this clone turned up once. The DNA for the CDR3 is TGTGCCAGCAGCTCCGCCGGGGGAAGGGGACTCTACGAGCAGTACTTC. It codes for CASSSAGGRGLYEQYF. The chain is built from TRBV5-6 and TRBJ2-7, with TRBD2 as a possible D gene (6 bases). Trimming removed 3 bases at V and 3 bases at J, with 19 bases between. Germline V gene data show CDR1 as SGHDT and CDR2 as YYEEEE. This CDR3 has 16 amino acids.

This rearrangement joins TRBV6-2 or TRBV6-3 to TRBJ1-2; D unclear. This CDR3 is built from 11 residues. V was clipped by 4 bases and J by 5 bases, with 5 bases between them. The V gene's germline CDR1 is MNHEY and CDR2 SVGEGT. CDR3 sequence (DNA): TGTGCCAGCAGTTCCACGTATGGCTACACCTTC. Residues: CASSSTYGYTF.

J is TRBJ1-3 and V is TRBV6-2 or TRBV6-3; no definite D call. Trimming removed 6 bases from V and 0 bases from J, with 12 bases in between. CDR3 size: 15 residues. The germline gives CDR1 MNHEY, CDR2 SVGEGT. The CDR3 coding sequence is TGTGCCAGCAGCCGCCGTAGTACCTCTGGAAACACCATATATTTT. Translating gives CASSRRSTSGNTIYF.

The rearrangement joins TRBV15 to TRBJ2-5, with 12 nucleotides matching TRBD2. Germline V gene sequence: CDR1 LNHNV, CDR2 YYDKDF (reference sequence). The V gene end was trimmed by 1 base and the J gene end by 1 base; junction bases not matched to a gene: 7. This CDR3 comprises 18 residues. The CDR3 bases are TGTGCCACCAGCAGAGCGACTAGCGGGGGACCACGCCAAGAGACCCAGTACTTC. This gives the protein CATSRATSGGPRQETQYF.

The chain is built from TRBV7-9 and TRBJ2-3; D is ambiguous. There are 16 residues in the CDR3. V was trimmed by 2 bases and J by 0 bases, leaving 12 bases between them. The V gene's germline CDR1 is SEHNR and CDR2 FQNEAQ (reference sequence). The CDR3 reads CASSLLEGGSTDTQYF. The CDR3 DNA is TGTGCCAGCAGCTTATTGGAAGGCGGAAGCACAGATACGCAGTATTTT.

This chain connects TRBV11-1 to TRBJ1-2; 7 bases align to TRBD1. Germline CDR1 and CDR2: SGHAT and FQDESV (reference sequence). This CDR3 contains 13 residues. V lost 5 bases and J lost 4; bases outside the gene matches: 4. The CDR3 nucleotides are TGTGCCAGCAGCATGGGACAGAGCTATGGCTACACCTTC. Its protein product is CASSMGQSYGYTF.

The chain has TRBV2 and TRBJ2-3, with TRBD2 identical over 8 bases. V was pared by 5 bases and J by 5 bases, with 6 bases of the junction left unmatched. Germline CDR1 SNHLY, CDR2 FYNNEI. This CDR3 region has 14 residues. The CDR3 loop is CASSWGLVGDTQYF. The CDR3 DNA reads TGTGCCAGCAGTTGGGGACTAGTCGGAGATACGCAGTATTTT.